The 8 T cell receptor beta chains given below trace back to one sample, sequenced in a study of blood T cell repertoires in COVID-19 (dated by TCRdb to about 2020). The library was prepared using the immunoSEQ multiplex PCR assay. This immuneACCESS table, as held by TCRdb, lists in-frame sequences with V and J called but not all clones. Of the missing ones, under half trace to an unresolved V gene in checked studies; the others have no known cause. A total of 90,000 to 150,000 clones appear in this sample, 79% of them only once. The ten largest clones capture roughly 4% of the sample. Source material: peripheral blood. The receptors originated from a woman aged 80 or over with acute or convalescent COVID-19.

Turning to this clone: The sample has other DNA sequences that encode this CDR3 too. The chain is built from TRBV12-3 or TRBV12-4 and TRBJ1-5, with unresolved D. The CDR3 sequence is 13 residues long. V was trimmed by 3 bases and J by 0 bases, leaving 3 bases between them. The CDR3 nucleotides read TGTGCCAGCAGTTTCAATAGCAATCAGCCCCAGCATTTT. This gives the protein CASSFNSNQPQHF.

CDR3 DNA: TGTGCCAGCAGCCCCCCCGGGGCTAATGAAAAACTGTTTTTT. The encoded protein is CASSPPGANEKLFF. This sequence joins TRBV28 and TRBJ1-4; D remains unclear. V lost 6 bases to trimming and J lost 3 bases, with 11 bases between them. The CDR3 length is 14 residues. Germline CDR1 is MDHEN and CDR2 is SYDVKM. Full variable domain (outside the CDR3, taken from reference TRBV28 and TRBJ1-4): DVKVTQSSRYLVKRTGEKVFLECVQDMDHENMFWYRQDPGLGLRLIYFSYDVKMKEKGDIPEGYSVSREKKERFSLILESASTNQTSMYLCASSPPGANEKLFFGSGTQLSVL.

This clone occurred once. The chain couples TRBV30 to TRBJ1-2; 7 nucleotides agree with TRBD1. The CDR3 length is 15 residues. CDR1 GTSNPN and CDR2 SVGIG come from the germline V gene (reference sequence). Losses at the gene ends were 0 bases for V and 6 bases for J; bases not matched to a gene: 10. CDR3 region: CAWSVGAGTAHGYTF. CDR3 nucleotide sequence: TGTGCCTGGAGTGTAGGGGCCGGGACAGCCCATGGCTACACCTTC.

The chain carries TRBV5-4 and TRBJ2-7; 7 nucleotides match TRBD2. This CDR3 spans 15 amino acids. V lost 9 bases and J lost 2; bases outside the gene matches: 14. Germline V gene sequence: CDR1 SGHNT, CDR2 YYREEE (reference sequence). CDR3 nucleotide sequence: TGTGCCACCTCCCCCCGGACTAGTGGAGCCTACGAGCAGTACTTC. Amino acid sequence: CATSPRTSGAYEQYF.

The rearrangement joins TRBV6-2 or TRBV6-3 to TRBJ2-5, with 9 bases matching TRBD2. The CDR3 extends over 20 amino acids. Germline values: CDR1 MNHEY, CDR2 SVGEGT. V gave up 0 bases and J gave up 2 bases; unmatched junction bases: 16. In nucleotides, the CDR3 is TGTGCCAGCAGTTACTCGAAAGGTAGAAGGGCTAGCGGGAAACAAGAGACCCAGTACTTC. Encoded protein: CASSYSKGRRASGKQETQYF.

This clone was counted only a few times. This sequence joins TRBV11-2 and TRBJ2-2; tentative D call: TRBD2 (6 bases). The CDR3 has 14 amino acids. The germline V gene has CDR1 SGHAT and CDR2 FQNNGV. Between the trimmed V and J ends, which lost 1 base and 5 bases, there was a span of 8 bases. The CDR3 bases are TGTGCCAGCAGCTTAGGTGGGACTACCGGGGAGCTGTTTTTT. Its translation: CASSLGGTTGELFF.

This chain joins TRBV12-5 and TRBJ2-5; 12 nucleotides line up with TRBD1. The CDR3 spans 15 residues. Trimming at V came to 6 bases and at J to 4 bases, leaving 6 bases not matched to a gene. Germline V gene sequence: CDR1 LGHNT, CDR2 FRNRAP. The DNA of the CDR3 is TGTGCTAGTGGACGGGACAGGGGGCCGGGAGAGACCCAGTACTTC. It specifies CASGRDRGPGETQYF.

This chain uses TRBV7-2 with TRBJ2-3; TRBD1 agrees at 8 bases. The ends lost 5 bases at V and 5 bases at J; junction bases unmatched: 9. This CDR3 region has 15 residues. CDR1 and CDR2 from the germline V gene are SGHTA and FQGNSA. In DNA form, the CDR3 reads TGTGCCAGCAGCCCTCAGGGGGCGAGTCGAGATACGCAGTATTTT. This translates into CASSPQGASRDTQYF.